What follows are 21 T cell receptor beta chains derived from one specimen sequenced in a study of regulatory and conventional T cells in RAG deficiency. Clones were sequenced by immunoSEQ multiplex PCR, and TCRdb holds only the in-frame ones, with some missing. Here the sample spans over 7,500 clones, 80% being singletons. This same sample was also taken into another study, of regulatory T cells. That paper states: Primers: 52 TRBV forward and 13 TRBJ reverse.

The source material was CD8+ T cells sorted from blood. Receptor source: a human donor in good health.

The chain has TRBV28 and TRBJ2-1, with D possibly matching TRBD1 (5 bases). The ends were cut back, 2 bases at V and 6 bases at J, with 14 bases in the middle. This CDR3 contains 15 residues. In germline, CDR1 is MDHEN, CDR2 SYDVKM. The CDR3 here is CASSLDQGTSNEQFF. CDR3 coding DNA: TGTGCCAGCAGTTTAGACCAGGGAACCTCCAATGAGCAGTTCTTC.

The chain carries TRBV27 and TRBJ2-5; D not certain. The end of the DNA fits TRBJ2-7 better, so the J call may be wrong. Germline V gene sequence: CDR1 MNHEY, CDR2 SMNVEV (reference sequence). CDR3 length: 15 residues. This CDR3 reads CASSSSASNLYEQYF. The CDR3, as DNA: TGTGCCAGCAGTTCCTCGGCCTCGAACCTGTACGAGCAGTACTTC.

V and J are TRBV7-6 and TRBJ1-1; unclear D gene. CDR3 length equals 14 residues. The V gene's germline CDR1 is SGHVS and CDR2 FNYEAQ. Trimming removed 0 bases at V and 5 bases at J, with 10 bases between. CDR3 nucleotide sequence: TGTGCCAGCAGCTTAGCCGGGCTCGGGACTGAAGCTTTCTTT. Translation gives CASSLAGLGTEAFF.

In this sample, this clone turned up once. The chain combines TRBV6-4 with TRBJ2-7, with 9 positions matching TRBD2. The CDR3 sequence is 14 residues long. Germline V gives CDR1 MRHNA, CDR2 SNTAGT. Trimming took 6 bases from V and 6 from J; bases not matched to a gene: 9. CDR3 in DNA: TGTGCCAGCAGCTTAGCGGGAGTGTTGGGCGAGCAGTACTTC. Its translation is CASSLAGVLGEQYF.

Here the CDR3 reads CASSQVQGSEQYSGNTIYF. The CDR3 DNA is TGCGCCAGCAGCCAAGTGCAGGGGAGTGAACAATACTCTGGAAACACCATATATTTT. This chain joins TRBV4-1 and TRBJ1-3, with D possibly matching TRBD1 (6 bases). The V gene's germline CDR1 is MGHRA and CDR2 YSYEKL. Trimming took off 1 base at V and 0 bases at J, with 19 bases between the two ends. The CDR3 totals 19 residues.

Of note for this clone: Other nucleotide sequences in the sample specify the same CDR3. This sequence joins TRBV28 and TRBJ1-6; 9 bases fit TRBD1. The CDR3 runs 14 residues. In germline, CDR1 is MDHEN, CDR2 SYDVKM. V dropped 6 bases and J dropped 7; count of bases not matched to a gene: 4. CDR3 DNA sequence: TGTGCCAGCAGCTGGGACAGGGACAATTCACCCCTCCACTTT. As protein: CASSWDRDNSPLHF.

The chain carries TRBV29-1 and TRBJ1-2; D remains ambiguous. The germline gives CDR1 SQVTM, CDR2 ANQGSEA. This CDR3 is 14 amino acids long. V lost 4 bases, J lost 6 bases, and 18 bases lay in between. The CDR3 DNA sequence: TGCAGCGTTGTGGGCAGCCGAAGTAGTGATGGCTACACCTTC. Its protein product is CSVVGSRSSDGYTF.

This rearrangement joins TRBV15 to TRBJ2-3; 9 bases are a match to TRBD2. Trimming at V came to 5 bases and at J to 0 bases, leaving 3 bases not matched to a gene. Germline V gives CDR1 LNHNV, CDR2 YYDKDF (reference sequence). This CDR3 contains 15 residues. CDR3 residues: CATSLAGGSTDTQYF. For the CDR3, the DNA is TGTGCCACCAGCCTGGCGGGGGGGAGCACAGATACGCAGTATTTT. Combining the CDR3 with reference TRBV15 and TRBJ2-3 gives the whole variable domain DAMVIQNPRYQVTQFGKPVTLSCSQTLNHNVMYWYQQKSSQAPKLLFHYYDKDFNNEADTPDNFQSRRPNTSFCFLDIRSPGLGDTAMYLCATSLAGGSTDTQYFGPGTRLTVL.

The sample holds one count of this clone. This chain connects TRBV6-4 to TRBJ2-3, with 8 bases aligning to TRBD2. The germline V gene encodes CDR1 MRHNA and CDR2 SNTAGT. This CDR3 comprises 15 residues. The V and J ends lost 0 bases and 1 base, in that order; junction bases with no gene match: 0. CDR3 nucleotide sequence: TGTGCCAGCAGTGACTCTAGCGGGGGCACAGATACGCAGTATTTT. Translating gives CASSDSSGGTDTQYF.

This clone was counted only a few times. The V and J genes are TRBV7-9 and TRBJ2-6; D remains ambiguous. Per germline, CDR1 SEHNR and CDR2 FQNEAQ (reference sequence). This CDR3 contains 13 residues. Trimming removed 8 bases from V and 3 bases from J, with 8 bases in between. The CDR3 nucleotides are TGTGCCAGCTCCGGATATGGGGCCAACGTCCTGACTTTC. Its translation: CASSGYGANVLTF.

This chain uses TRBV6-6 with TRBJ2-1, with 9 positions matching TRBD1. Germline V gene data show CDR1 as MNHNY and CDR2 as SVGAGI (reference sequence). There are 13 residues in the CDR3. The V gene end was trimmed by 4 bases and the J gene end by 7 bases; junction bases not matched to a gene: 2. The CDR3 bases are TGTGCCAGCAGTTCCGGACAGGGGAATGAGCAGTTCTTC. Residues: CASSSGQGNEQFF.

J is TRBJ2-7 and V is TRBV30, with D perhaps matching TRBD1 (6 bases). CDR3 length: 12 amino acids. Germline CDR1 and CDR2: GTSNPN and SVGIG (reference sequence). The ends were cut back, 0 bases at V and 6 bases at J, with 9 bases in the middle. The CDR3 sequence: CAWSVSGAEQYF. CDR3 sequence (DNA): TGTGCCTGGAGTGTTTCAGGGGCCGAGCAGTACTTC. Full variable domain (missing parts from reference TRBV30 and TRBJ2-7): SQTIHQWPATLVQPVGSPLSLECTVEGTSNPNLYWYRQAAGRGLQLLFYSVGIGQISSEVPQNLSASRPQDRQFILSSKKLLLSDSGFYLCAWSVSGAEQYFGPGTRLTVT.

J is TRBJ1-2 and V is TRBV9; D is perhaps TRBD1 (6 bases). This CDR3 is 14 amino acids long. CDR1 and CDR2 (germline): SGDLS, YYNGEE. Between the trimmed V and J ends, which lost 3 bases and 7 bases, there was a span of 16 bases. DNA for the CDR3: TGTGCCAGCAGCGCCGGGGGCTACCTATCTGGCTACACCTTC. Translating gives CASSAGGYLSGYTF.

The rearrangement joins TRBV4-1 to TRBJ2-1, with 7 bases identical to TRBD2. CDR1 and CDR2 from the germline V gene are MGHRA and YSYEKL. J was trimmed by 6 bases and V by 2 bases; bases with no gene match: 7. The CDR3 runs 15 residues. CDR3 coding DNA: TGCGCCAGCAGCCAATCCCAGCGGGATTTCAATGAGCAGTTCTTC. Its protein is CASSQSQRDFNEQFF.

CDR3 amino acids: CASSLALSGGPLNNEQFF. The CDR3 DNA reads as TGTGCCAGCAGCTTAGCTTTGTCGGGGGGTCCCTTGAACAATGAGCAGTTCTTC. J is TRBJ2-1 and V is TRBV7-9, with 7 bases fitting TRBD2. V gave up 0 bases and J gave up 5 bases; unmatched junction bases: 13. Germline loops: CDR1 SEHNR, CDR2 FQNEAQ (reference sequence). The CDR3 totals 18 residues.

V is TRBV9 and J is TRBJ2-5; 10 positions agree with TRBD2. The J segment lost 4 bases and the V segment lost 4 bases, leaving 10 bases of the junction unmatched. The germline V gene has CDR1 SGDLS and CDR2 YYNGEE. CDR3 length: 16 amino acids. CDR3 in amino acids: CASSTQREGKTETQYF. CDR3 bases: TGTGCCAGCAGCACCCAGCGGGAGGGGAAGACAGAGACCCAGTACTTC.

This clone was seen a handful of times. The chain uses TRBV13 and TRBJ2-7, with D possibly TRBD2 on 6 matching bases. The length of the CDR3 is 14 residues. The germline V gene encodes CDR1 PRHDT and CDR2 FYEKMQ (reference sequence). V lost 1 base to trimming and J lost 6 bases, with 13 bases between them. Here the CDR3 reads CASSLAGVLGEQYF. The CDR3 DNA sequence: TGTGCCAGCAGCTTAGCGGGAGTGTTGGGCGAGCAGTACTTC.

The rearrangement joins TRBV2 to TRBJ2-2; no reliable D call. The V end was cut by 6 bases, the J end by 1 base, with 6 bases between. Germline assignment: CDR1 SNHLY and CDR2 FYNNEI. The CDR3 consists of 13 residues. CDR3 nucleotides: TGTGCCAGCAGCTACCTGAACACCGGGGAGCTGTTTTTT. Translating it yields CASSYLNTGELFF.

The gene calls are TRBV28 and TRBJ2-6; TRBD1 matches 9 bases. The trim removed 1 base at V and 0 bases at J, leaving 13 bases unmatched. This CDR3 is built from 21 residues. Germline V gene lookup returns CDR1 MDHEN and CDR2 SYDVKM. CDR3 nucleotide sequence: TGTGCCAGCAGTTTATCCACACTAGGTACAGGGGGCGTCTCTGGGGCCAACGTCCTGACTTTC. Translating gives CASSLSTLGTGGVSGANVLTF.

The gene calls are TRBV11-2 and TRBJ2-2; the match to TRBD2 covers 8 bases. The ends lost 5 bases at V and 5 bases at J; junction bases unmatched: 1. Germline-derived CDR1 and CDR2 are SGHAT and FQNNGV. The CDR3 length is 13 residues. The CDR3 spells CASSRGGTGELFF. The CDR3 nucleotides read TGTGCCAGCAGCCGCGGGGGGACCGGGGAGCTGTTTTTT. Full variable domain (missing parts from reference TRBV11-2 and TRBJ2-2): EAGVAQSPRYKIIEKRQSVAFWCNPISGHATLYWYQQILGQGPKLLIQFQNNGVVDDSQLPKDRFSAERLKGVDSTLKIQPAKLEDSAVYLCASSRGGTGELFFGEGSRLTVL.

The gene calls are TRBV7-8 and TRBJ2-7, with D unresolved. CDR1 and CDR2 (germline): SGHVS, FQNEAQ. CDR3 length: 13 residues. Trimming shortened V by 0 bases and J by 0 bases, and 3 bases separated the two germline ends. In DNA, the CDR3 is TGTGCCAGCAGCTTAGCTTACTCCTACGAGCAGTACTTC. Translation gives CASSLAYSYEQYF.